This record concerns one TCR beta chain sequence. The sample belongs to a study of blood T cell repertoires in COVID-19. Study-wide context: Acute and convalescent COVID-19 samples came from the United States, Italy and Spain. PBMCs, B-cell-depleted T cells, or T cells provided the cDNA or gDNA that made up the material.

Produced via immunoSEQ multiplex PCR; TCRdb's table is partial and in-frame only. Of 300,000 to 450,000 clones in the sample, 81% were seen once. This TCR was sampled from a human donor with acute or convalescent COVID-19. The donor label of this sample is uncertain. The sample taken for sequencing was peripheral blood.

The DNA of the CDR3 is TGTGCCAGCAGTTCCGGGACAGGGAACTATGGCTACACCTTC. Protein sequence: CASSSGTGNYGYTF. J is TRBJ1-2 and V is TRBV6-5; 9 bases agree with TRBD1. Germline V gene lookup returns CDR1 MNHEY and CDR2 SVGAGI. The CDR3 is 14 residues long. J lost 2 bases, V lost 4 bases, and 2 bases had no gene match.